This T cell receptor (beta chain) was documented in a study of blood T cells in healthy people across ages. Germline V CDR1 and CDR2: DFQATT, SNEGSKA (reference sequence). The V and J ends lost 6 bases and 4 bases, in that order; junction bases with no gene match: 12. This CDR3 spans 15 amino acids. With a J-beta primer mix and a sample-barcoded 5' primer, a second PCR ran about 6 to 11 cycles. MiXCR, applied by TCRdb to the 5' RACE reads, yields one record per CDR3 protein. Of hundreds of thousands of distinct CDR3 sequences listed, under 45% were seen once; the top ten hold under 20%. At least 6 micrograms of total RNA were extracted per sample.

The chain couples TRBV20-1 to TRBJ2-3; 8 positions agree with TRBD2. Sequencing was done on a sample of blood. The clonotype originates from a man aged 55 to 70 in good health. CDR3 coding DNA: TGCAGTGCCCTGAGGCGTAGCGGGATGCCAGATACGCAGTATTTT. It encodes CSALRRSGMPDTQYF.